This TCR beta chain is drawn from a study of patients and donors after allogeneic stem cell transplantation. Germline CDR1 and CDR2: SEHNR and FQNEAQ (reference sequence). Trimming took 1 base from V and 8 from J, leaving 11 bases between them. This CDR3 comprises 13 residues. MiXCR, applied by TCRdb to the RT-PCR reads, yields one record per CDR3 protein. The table includes about 100,000 distinct CDR3 sequences, around 33% detected once. The origin of this receptor is a human donor who was either an allogeneic HSCT recipient or a stem cell or donor lymphocyte infusion donor (not recorded which). It is not recorded whose cells these are; they may come from a transplant donor. This sequence joins TRBV7-9 and TRBJ1-1; no reliable D call. The sequencing sample was made of blood, either unsorted or a sorted T cell fraction (not recorded which). CDR3 coding DNA: TGTGCCAGCAGCTTAGGATTAGGACGCGAAGCTTTCTTT. Translation: CASSLGLGREAFF. Drawing the rest from reference TRBV7-9 and TRBJ1-1, the complete variable domain is DTGVSQNPRHKITKRGQNVTFRCDPISEHNRLYWYRQTLGQGPEFLTYFQNEAQLEKSRLLSDRFSAERPKGSFSTLEIQRTEQGDSAMYLCASSLGLGREAFFGQGTRLTVV.